The entry below describes one T cell receptor beta chain. What it binds is unknown. The CDR3 contains 15 residues. V dropped 3 bases and J dropped 2; count of bases not matched to a gene: 5. Germline CDR1 reads SEHNR; CDR2 reads FQNEAQ (reference sequence). Original handling: Junction-only immunoSEQ sequences carried no quality scores, so filtering differed. The method was immunoSEQ multiplex PCR; TCRdb's version includes in-frame clones alone and lacks a portion of them. D and trimming come from the DNA, and the V and J calls and clone size come from that table. The sample has millions of clones; about 93% are singletons. This specimen belongs to a study of shared clonotypes between healthy human individuals. Broader study findings: Some naive CD4 clonotypes, 4% to 6%, turned up in common across several donors.

Terminally differentiated effector memory CD45RA+ cells were left out of the naive CD8 fraction, which was CD45RO-negative and positively selected for CCR7. The sequenced material came from naive CD8+ T cells from PBMCs. V and J are TRBV7-9 and TRBJ2-7; 9 nucleotides align to TRBD1. The clonotype originates from a young man in good health. Some clones in this sample may be carry-over from other donors' samples. This chain's CDR3 is CASSFPGQGTYEQYF. For the CDR3, the DNA is TGTGCCAGCAGCTTTCCGGGACAGGGAACCTACGAGCAGTACTTC.